This TCR beta chain was recovered during a study of kidney transplant recipient with SARS-CoV-2 infection. This clonotype has just a few counts. The CDR3 spans 15 residues. MiXCR was run by TCRdb on the reads, yielding one entry per CDR3 protein. This table has approximately 240,000 distinct CDR3 sequences, around 26% appearing once. This rearrangement joins TRBV21-1 to TRBJ2-1; the table's D call, TRBD2, was not checked against the DNA. TRBV21-1 is a documented pseudogene. The sample in question was a blood sample, obtained at baseline and between days 110 and 120 from a kidney transplant recipient. The clonotype was recovered from a male patient between 25 and 39 years old who had COVID-19 and was a kidney transplant recipient. The graft donor may be the source of some T cells. The CDR3 protein is CASSQAGGPYNEQFF. The CDR3 bases are TGTGCCAGCAGCCAAGCGGGAGGGCCCTACAATGAGCAGTTCTTC.